A selection of T cell receptor beta chains follows, all from one sample in a study of shared clonotypes between healthy human individuals. Repertoires were generated with immunoSEQ multiplex PCR, while TCRdb's copy carries only in-frame clones and drops some. The repertoire holds 150,000 to 200,000 clones, with roughly 93% as singletons. The specimen was naive CD4+ T cells sorted from blood. Source of these receptors: a woman aged 25-40 years in good health. Each CDR3 is given with its conserved first and last residue. D genes are given only for firm matches.

v_gene: TRBV7-8
d_gene: NA
j_gene: TRBJ1-3
CDR3aa: CASSLARGQGNTIYF

v_gene: TRBV27
d_gene: NA
j_gene: TRBJ1-4
CDR3aa: CASRARGIQEKLFF

v_gene: TRBV6-6
d_gene: TRBD1
j_gene: TRBJ2-7
CDR3aa: CASGRTGKIYEQYF

v_gene: TRBV4-2
d_gene: NA
j_gene: TRBJ1-3
CDR3aa: CASSQGNSGNTIYF

v_gene: TRBV5-5
d_gene: TRBD1
j_gene: TRBJ1-1
CDR3aa: CASSWTGDTEAFF

v_gene: TRBV18
d_gene: NA
j_gene: TRBJ1-1
CDR3aa: CASSPEGNTEAFF

v_gene: TRBV6-1
d_gene: TRBD1
j_gene: TRBJ1-4
CDR3aa: CASSGGTGGKLFF

v_gene: TRBV5-1
d_gene: TRBD1
j_gene: TRBJ2-7
CDR3aa: CASSFHSGQGLYEQYF

v_gene: TRBV6-5
d_gene: TRBD1
j_gene: TRBJ1-5
CDR3aa: CASSRQGASNQPQHF

v_gene: TRBV19
d_gene: NA
j_gene: TRBJ1-1
CDR3aa: CASRLRGTMNTEAFF

v_gene: TRBV10-3
d_gene: TRBD2
j_gene: TRBJ2-5
CDR3aa: CAISEAGAKLKETQYF

v_gene: TRBV4-2
d_gene: TRBD2
j_gene: TRBJ2-7
CDR3aa: CASSQAIWSTSGRFDEQYF

v_gene: TRBV14
d_gene: NA
j_gene: TRBJ2-7
CDR3aa: CASSHSGVRVYEQYF

v_gene: TRBV18
d_gene: TRBD1
j_gene: TRBJ1-6
CDR3aa: CASSPSPGTGEGSPLHF

v_gene: TRBV6-5
d_gene: NA
j_gene: TRBJ2-3
CDR3aa: CASSPTGSGADTQYF

v_gene: TRBV27
d_gene: NA
j_gene: TRBJ2-7
CDR3aa: CASSLTSRGFSYEQYF

v_gene: TRBV9
d_gene: NA
j_gene: TRBJ2-2
CDR3aa: CASSVDPGGQGTGELFF

v_gene: TRBV7-2
d_gene: NA
j_gene: TRBJ2-2
CDR3aa: CASSPYGELFF

v_gene: TRBV14
d_gene: NA
j_gene: TRBJ1-1
CDR3aa: CASSQYSGALTEAFF

v_gene: TRBV6-1
d_gene: NA
j_gene: TRBJ1-6
CDR3aa: CASSDQTDNSPLHF

v_gene: TRBV29-1
d_gene: NA
j_gene: TRBJ2-4
CDR3aa: CSVEGTTKNIQYF

v_gene: TRBV6-1
d_gene: TRBD1
j_gene: TRBJ2-3
CDR3aa: CASSPGTGGDTQYF

v_gene: TRBV30
d_gene: NA
j_gene: TRBJ2-1
CDR3aa: CAWRYVDNYNEQFF

v_gene: TRBV11-2
d_gene: NA
j_gene: TRBJ2-7
CDR3aa: CASSLGHSYEQYF

v_gene: TRBV19
d_gene: TRBD1
j_gene: TRBJ1-5
CDR3aa: CASSGTGGHQPQHF

v_gene: TRBV6-1
d_gene: TRBD1
j_gene: TRBJ1-2
CDR3aa: CASSETNRGSNYGYTF

v_gene: TRBV5-1
d_gene: NA
j_gene: TRBJ1-1
CDR3aa: CASSLAWQMNTEAFF

v_gene: TRBV19
d_gene: NA
j_gene: TRBJ2-1
CDR3aa: CASREQGLINEQFF

v_gene: TRBV9
d_gene: TRBD1
j_gene: TRBJ1-6
CDR3aa: CASTPTGTGDSPLHF

v_gene: TRBV28
d_gene: NA
j_gene: TRBJ2-1
CDR3aa: CASSHRRGREQFF

v_gene: TRBV5-1
d_gene: TRBD1
j_gene: TRBJ1-2
CDR3aa: CASSLEGAGYTF

v_gene: TRBV5-1
d_gene: NA
j_gene: TRBJ2-1
CDR3aa: CASRLVRGDEQFF

v_gene: TRBV6-6
d_gene: NA
j_gene: TRBJ2-7
CDR3aa: CASSYSANMNEQYF

v_gene: TRBV27
d_gene: NA
j_gene: NA
CDR3aa: CASMPLDAYEQYF

v_gene: TRBV7-2
d_gene: TRBD1
j_gene: TRBJ2-7
CDR3aa: CASSLHQGAPSYEQYF

v_gene: TRBV9
d_gene: NA
j_gene: TRBJ2-7
CDR3aa: CASSVGPIPVAFEQYF

v_gene: TRBV11-3
d_gene: NA
j_gene: TRBJ2-5
CDR3aa: CASSYASAAETQYF

v_gene: TRBV7-2
d_gene: NA
j_gene: NA
CDR3aa: CASSLATYEQYF

v_gene: TRBV15
d_gene: NA
j_gene: TRBJ2-3
CDR3aa: CATSSGGAGVQDTQYF

v_gene: TRBV5-6
d_gene: NA
j_gene: TRBJ1-2
CDR3aa: CASSPAGVQGYTF

v_gene: TRBV7-6
d_gene: TRBD2
j_gene: NA
CDR3aa: CASSQGLAGGLRYSSYEQYF

v_gene: TRBV5-1
d_gene: TRBD1
j_gene: TRBJ1-1
CDR3aa: CASSPTRQGARTEAFF

v_gene: TRBV6-5
d_gene: NA
j_gene: TRBJ2-7
CDR3aa: CASSYSVTATYEQYF

v_gene: TRBV6-6
d_gene: TRBD2
j_gene: TRBJ2-7
CDR3aa: CASRRAGRVFYEQYF

v_gene: TRBV7-8
d_gene: TRBD2
j_gene: TRBJ2-3
CDR3aa: CASSLGLAGDTQYF

v_gene: TRBV27
d_gene: TRBD1
j_gene: TRBJ1-2
CDR3aa: CASSLSGTELDYGYTF

v_gene: TRBV27
d_gene: NA
j_gene: NA
CDR3aa: CASSPRTTGYEQYF

v_gene: TRBV28
d_gene: TRBD1
j_gene: TRBJ1-2
CDR3aa: CASTTEGTGGYGYTF

v_gene: TRBV2
d_gene: NA
j_gene: TRBJ1-2
CDR3aa: CASSPGIANYGYTF